This T cell receptor (beta chain) appears in the sequencing data of a study of T cell repertoires in cytomegalovirus infection. This CDR3 contains 13 residues. V lost 7 bases and J lost 4, with 11 bases in between. TCRdb reanalysed the reads using MiXCR and keeps one entry per CDR3 protein. The data show around 190,000 distinct CDR3 sequences, approximately 15% seen once. For this clonotype: Since a much larger clone is just one base distant, this may be a read error.

What was sequenced was PBMCs. The rearrangement uses TRBV12-3 or TRBV12-4 and TRBJ1-5; D remains unclear. The source of this sequence is a human donor in good health (CMV status not recorded). Some clones in this sample may be carry-over from other donors' samples. The CDR3 nucleotides read TGTGCCAGCACCTTGGAAGGAAATCAGCCCCAGCATTTT. Translating gives CASTLEGNQPQHF.